This T cell receptor beta chain originates from a study of cytomegalovirus exposure and HLA in healthy donors. Findings and caveats of the study: Association of 15,000 to 20,000 TCR beta sequences with HLA alleles was found at 0.05 false discovery rate in a later analysis.

Germline assignment: CDR1 SEHNR and CDR2 FQNEAQ (reference sequence). There are 16 residues in the CDR3. Primers for the PCR totalled 60 Vbeta and 13 Jbeta. Data came from immunoSEQ multiplex PCR; TCRdb stores just in-frame clones and leaves some out. The sample yields about 120,000 clones, under 85% seen once. Concerning this clone itself: Its matching antigen is unknown. Sequence at one end of the junction differs from germline and may be a read error.

The specimen was PBMCs. The chain couples TRBV7-9 to TRBJ1-5, with D perhaps TRBD1 (5 bases). This receptor was identified in a man aged 30 to 45 in good health and CMV-seropositive. The CDR3: CSSSLGAGRRNQPQHF. The CDR3 nucleotides read TGTTCCAGCAGCTTAGGGGCAGGAAGGCGCAATCAGCCCCAGCATTTT.